This T cell receptor (beta chain) stems from a study of identical twins. V lost 3 bases to trimming and J lost 10 bases, with 9 bases between them. CDR3 length: 11 residues. Germline V gene data show CDR1 as LGHNT and CDR2 as FRNRAP. This clonotype was seen more than once but under ten times. The target antigen is unknown. One entry per CDR3 protein results from TCRdb running MiXCR on the 5' RACE reads. The sample gives roughly 190,000 distinct CDR3 sequences, about a sixth of which show up once; 35% to 45% is in the top ten. Study-wide results and limits: In drawing conclusions, the study used cross-sectional statistical analysis and did not follow the same donors. Insertions were fewer in abundant cord blood beta clonotypes, whereas memory repertoires showed none of this pattern. Analyses based on zero insertions could be partly confounded by invariant MAIT and iNKT cells.

These sequences were also reported in another study, on T cells expressing NK-cell markers. That paper adds: Dominant NKG2C+ clonotype frequencies of about 1.0-8% of CD8+ T cells were measured in over 5 donors.

Sequenced input: CD8+ T cells sorted from blood. The clonotype originates from a woman younger than 30 in good health. The chain combines TRBV12-5 with TRBJ1-1; maybe TRBD1 (6 bases). This chain's CDR3 is CASGFETGAFF. CDR3 DNA: TGTGCTAGTGGTTTTGAGACAGGAGCTTTCTTT.